Listed below are T cell receptor beta chains from one sample, sequenced in a study of shared clonotypes between healthy human individuals. Method: immunoSEQ multiplex PCR; TCRdb's copy keeps in-frame clones and lacks some. The profile shows 2,500,000 or so clones, about 92% of them singletons. The sequencing input was naive CD4+ T cells sorted from blood. The receptors stem from a man younger than 30 in good health. CDR3s include the opening cysteine and the closing phenylalanine or tryptophan. The order of the fields is clone size, V gene, J gene, CDR3 length, D gene, CDR3 DNA, CDR3 protein. D genes are given only for firm matches. Clone size is stated in some rows and not others, as once, few, many or a class when expanded.

.	TRBV7-2	TRBJ1-5	13	.	TGTGCCAGCAGCTTATCAGGGTCGACGCCCCAGCATTTT	CASSLSGSTPQHF
.	TRBV29-1	TRBJ2-2	13	.	TGCAGCGTTGCCCCCCACAACACCGGGGAGCTGTTTTTT	CSVAPHNTGELFF
.	TRBV9	TRBJ2-7	15	TRBD2	TGTGCCAGCAGCGTAGTGGGGGGGAGCTCCTACGAGCAGTACTTC	CASSVVGGSSYEQYF
.	TRBV7-3	TRBJ2-3	15	.	TGTGCCAGCAGCCCCTCCCGAGGGACGTCAGATACGCAGTATTTT	CASSPSRGTSDTQYF
.	TRBV19	TRBJ2-1	12	.	TGTGCCAGTAGTATAGGAGGGGATGAGCAGTTCTTC	CASSIGGDEQFF
.	TRBV6-5	TRBJ1-5	12	.	TGTGCCAGCAGCCAGATCAATCAGCCCCAGCATTTT	CASSQINQPQHF
.	TRBV27	TRBJ2-3	13	.	TGTGCCAGCAGTTTTAGGGGGGCGGATACGCAGTATTTT	CASSFRGADTQYF
.	TRBV6-6	TRBJ1-1	13	.	TGTGCCAGCAGTTACTCGACGGGGGTTGAAGCTTTCTTT	CASSYSTGVEAFF
.	TRBV19	TRBJ1-4	13	.	TGTGCCAGTAGTGTGGGCAGTAATGAAAAACTGTTTTTT	CASSVGSNEKLFF
.	TRBV5-1	TRBJ1-1	18	TRBD1	TGCGCCAGCAGCGTAACCGGGACAGGTGCGCTTGGGAACACTGAAGCTTTCTTT	CASSVTGTGALGNTEAFF
.	TRBV18	TRBJ1-4	16	.	TGTGCCAGCTCACCCATCGGGGCCGGCGGAAATGAAAAACTGTTTTTT	CASSPIGAGGNEKLFF
.	TRBV18	TRBJ2-7	13	.	TGTGCCAGCTCACCCTCGACAGGAAACGAGCAGTACTTC	CASSPSTGNEQYF
.	TRBV19	TRBJ2-5	15	.	TGTGCCAGTAGTACGGGACGGGGAAAACAAGAGACCCAGTACTTC	CASSTGRGKQETQYF
.	TRBV18	TRBJ1-5	13	TRBD1	TGTGCCAGCTCACCAGACAGGGACGGGCCCCAGCATTTT	CASSPDRDGPQHF
.	TRBV9	TRBJ2-7	15	TRBD1	TGTGCCAGCAGCGACGGGACAGGGCACTCCTACGAGCAGTACTTC	CASSDGTGHSYEQYF
.	TRBV30	TRBJ2-7	12	.	TGTGCCTGGAGGAGGGGCACGTACGAGCAGTACTTC	CAWRRGTYEQYF
.	TRBV30	TRBJ1-4	12	.	TGTGCCGGAAGGGGGGCTAATGAAAAACTGTTTTTT	CAGRGANEKLFF
.	TRBV7-2	TRBJ2-7	12	TRBD2	TGTGCCAGCAGCCGGGGGGTCTACGAGCAGTACTTC	CASSRGVYEQYF
.	TRBV5-1	TRBJ2-7	16	.	TGCGCCAGCAGCAGCTCGAGGGAAGCGTGGCCCTACGAGCAGTACTTC	CASSSSREAWPYEQYF
.	TRBV27	TRBJ2-3	18	.	TGTGCCAGCAGTCCCGGACAGGGCGGGGGGGCCCCCGCAGATACGCAGTATTTT	CASSPGQGGGAPADTQYF
.	TRBV27	TRBJ1-5	13	.	TGTGCCAGCAGTTTTGGGGCCCACCAGCCCCAGCATTTT	CASSFGAHQPQHF
.	TRBV18	TRBJ1-6	14	.	TGTGCCAGCTCCCAAGAGGGGAGCAGGTCACCCCTCCACTTT	CASSQEGSRSPLHF
.	TRBV9	TRBJ2-1	17	.	TGTGCCAGCAGCGTAGGGCCCGGACTTGCAGACCAGGTGGGGCAGTTCTTC	CASSVGPGLADQVGQFF
.	TRBV4-1	TRBJ2-7	16	TRBD1	TGCGCCAGCAGCCAAGTCTCCGGGACAGCTTCCTACGAGCAGTACTTC	CASSQVSGTASYEQYF
.	TRBV28	TRBJ1-4	14	.	TGTGCCAGCAGTTTACCGGGGGCGGGTGAAAAACTGTTTTTT	CASSLPGAGEKLFF
.	TRBV6-5	TRBJ2-3	14	.	TGTGCCAGCAGTTGGGGACTGAGCACAGATACGCAGTATTTT	CASSWGLSTDTQYF
few	TRBV2	TRBJ1-2	13	.	TGTGCCAGCAGTGGACTGGGGGGCTATGGCTACACCTTC	CASSGLGGYGYTF
.	TRBV2	TRBJ2-3	16	TRBD2	TGTGCCAGCAGTGAATTGGTAGCGGGAGGTCCAGATACGCAGTATTTT	CASSELVAGGPDTQYF
.	TRBV5-1	TRBJ2-3	14	.	TGCGCCAGCAGCTTGGGGGTCCGGGCAGATACGCAGTATTTT	CASSLGVRADTQYF
.	TRBV5-4	TRBJ1-3	13	.	TGTGCCAGCAGCCTGTCCATGGGAAACACCATATATTTT	CASSLSMGNTIYF
.	TRBV21-1	TRBJ2-7	16	.	TGTGCCAGCAGCAAAGAGGTAGCGGGCGAATCCTACGAGCAGTACTTC	CASSKEVAGESYEQYF
.	TRBV27	TRBJ2-1	17	TRBD2	TGTGCCAGCACCCTAGCCCCCGGACTAGCGTTTCAGGGCGAGCAGTTCTTC	CASTLAPGLAFQGEQFF
.	TRBV13	TRBJ1-2	14	.	TGTGCCAGCAGCCTCAGGGATCTGGGCTATGGCTACACCTTC	CASSLRDLGYGYTF
.	TRBV7-2	TRBJ2-7	14	.	TGTGCCAGCAGCCTTAGCAGCCCCTCCTACGAGCAGTACTTC	CASSLSSPSYEQYF
.	TRBV18	TRBJ2-1	14	TRBD2	TGTGCCAGCTCACCACTACTAGCGGGAGGTGAGCAGTTCTTC	CASSPLLAGGEQFF
.	TRBV2	TRBJ2-1	15	TRBD2	TGTGCCAGCAGTGAAGGGACTAGCGGCCTCCATGAGCAGTTCTTC	CASSEGTSGLHEQFF
few	TRBV7-9	TRBJ1-4	14	.	TGTGCCAGCAGCGTAGCAGGGATCGGCGAAAAACTGTTTTTT	CASSVAGIGEKLFF
.	TRBV5-1	TRBJ1-2	15	.	TGCGCCAGCAGCTTGGATGGGGGGACGACCTATGGCTACACCTTC	CASSLDGGTTYGYTF
.	TRBV5-5	TRBJ1-5	14	.	TGTGCCAGCAGCTGGGACCTTAGCAATCAGCCCCAGCATTTT	CASSWDLSNQPQHF
once	TRBV5-1	TRBJ2-7	15	.	TGCGCCAGCAGCCCCGCGGGGACACTTACCTACGAGCAGTACTTC	CASSPAGTLTYEQYF
.	TRBV7-2	TRBJ2-3	16	TRBD2	TGTGCCAGCAGCCCGGGACTAGCGGGTCCCACAGATACGCAGTATTTT	CASSPGLAGPTDTQYF
.	TRBV4-1	TRBJ2-1	17	TRBD2	TGCGCCAGCAGCCAAGTGACTAGCGGGAGGGGCTACAATGAGCAGTTCTTC	CASSQVTSGRGYNEQFF
once	TRBV2	TRBJ2-5	13	.	TGTGCCAGCAGTGTAGGACGGGTAGAGACCCAGTACTTC	CASSVGRVETQYF
.	TRBV13	TRBJ2-7	15	.	TGTGCCAGCAGCTATAGACGTTACGCGACCTACGAGCAGTACTTC	CASSYRRYATYEQYF
.	TRBV6-6	TRBJ2-7	12	.	TGTGCCAGCAGTTCGGACAGCTACGAGCAGTACTTC	CASSSDSYEQYF
.	TRBV7-7	TRBJ2-5	16	.	TGTGCTAGCAGCCAGTCCTCCCGGGGTGCCTCAGAGACCCAGTACTTC	CASSQSSRGASETQYF
once	TRBV27	TRBJ2-1	17	TRBD2	TGTGCCACCCGACTAGCGGGGGGGCTCGTCGTAAACAATGAGCAGTTCTTC	CATRLAGGLVVNNEQFF
.	TRBV19	TRBJ1-1	14	.	TGTGCCAGTACCACCATGAGAGGGAACACTGAAGCTTTCTTT	CASTTMRGNTEAFF
.	TRBV10-1	TRBJ2-7	14	.	TGCGCCAGCAACCCTAGCGAGGACTCCTACGAGCAGTACTTC	CASNPSEDSYEQYF
.	TRBV30	TRBJ2-1	18	TRBD2	TGTGCCTGGGAGGGGTCGAGACTAGCGGGAGGGGGTCTCGGGGAGCAGTTCTTC	CAWEGSRLAGGGLGEQFF